Following are 32 T cell receptor beta chains from one sample sequenced in a study of CD8 T cells in Susac syndrome. An amount of RNA that ranged from roughly 0.5 to 1 ug was reverse transcribed with random hexamers. In TCRdb, the immunoSEQ multiplex PCR reads were re-called with MiXCR into one record per CDR3 protein. The data hold 110,000 to 150,000 distinct CDR3 sequences, with 94% observed a single time. Sequencing input: CD8+ T cells from PBMCs. Every receptor here comes from a human donor in good health.

The V and J genes are TRBV5-1 and TRBJ1-5; 8 bases fit TRBD1. V lost 5 bases and J lost 7; bases outside the gene matches: 11. CDR3 size: 15 residues. Looked up from germline, CDR1 is SGHRS and CDR2 is YFSETQ. The CDR3 is CASRSDRAVGQPQHF. CDR3 DNA sequence: TGCGCCAGCAGATCGGACAGGGCGGTCGGGCAGCCCCAGCATTTT.

The chain employs TRBV3-1 and TRBJ2-5, with unresolved D. The CDR3 is 12 amino acids. Germline V lookup: CDR1 LGHDT, CDR2 YNNKEL (reference sequence). V was pared by 1 base and J by 4 bases, with 4 bases between. As DNA, the CDR3 is TGTGCCAGCAGCCAAGTTGGAGAGACCCAGTACTTC. Residues: CASSQVGETQYF.

J is TRBJ1-5 and V is TRBV2; a possible D gene is TRBD1 (6 bases). The germline CDR1 and CDR2 sequences are SNHLY and FYNNEI. This CDR3 has 14 amino acids. With 8 bases removed from V and 8 bases from J, the gap between germline ends came to 19 bases. The CDR3 loop is CASERQALEEPQHF. CDR3 in DNA: TGTGCCAGCGAACGACAGGCCCTTGAGGAGCCCCAGCATTTT.

J is TRBJ2-1 and V is TRBV19; maybe TRBD2 (5 bases). Trimming removed 5 bases at V and 6 bases at J, with 11 bases between. The length of the CDR3 is 13 residues. CDR1 is LNHDA, CDR2 SQIVND, per germline (reference sequence). The CDR3 here is CASSSWESNEQFF. DNA of the CDR3: TGTGCCAGTAGTTCGTGGGAGTCCAATGAGCAGTTCTTC.

The V call is TRBV6-2 or TRBV6-3, the J call TRBJ2-1; TRBD1 agrees at 10 bases. V shed 2 bases and J 3 bases; nucleotides not matched to a gene: 1. CDR3 length: 15 amino acids. Germline CDR1 is MNHEY and CDR2 is SVGEGT. The CDR3 spells CASSYGTGVYNEQFF. CDR3 nucleotides: TGTGCCAGCAGTTACGGGACAGGGGTCTACAATGAGCAGTTCTTC.

This chain's CDR3 is CASGDRPYEQYF. In nucleotides, the CDR3 is TGCGCCAGCGGCGACAGGCCATACGAGCAGTACTTC. The chain has TRBV4-3 and TRBJ2-7; TRBD1 is a possible D gene (6 bases). V was trimmed by 8 bases and J by 4 bases, leaving 12 bases between them. Germline CDR1 and CDR2: LGHNA and YSLEER. The length of the CDR3 is 12 residues.

V is TRBV27 and J is TRBJ1-1; D not resolved. This CDR3 contains 12 residues. V lost 6 bases, J lost 10 bases, and 15 bases lay in between. CDR1 and CDR2 (germline): MNHEY, SMNVEV (reference sequence). CDR3 coding DNA: TGTGCCAGCAGAAATACCGGGGATGGAGCTTTCTTT. Amino acids: CASRNTGDGAFF.

The chain has TRBV28 and TRBJ2-1; 8 bases align to TRBD1. J was trimmed by 4 bases and V by 3 bases; bases with no gene match: 2. The CDR3 runs to 14 residues. Per germline, CDR1 MDHEN and CDR2 SYDVKM. CDR3: CASSFQGAYNEQFF. For the CDR3, the DNA is TGTGCCAGCAGTTTTCAGGGGGCTTACAATGAGCAGTTCTTC.

This chain joins TRBV7-9 and TRBJ2-7; no definite D call. V lost 3 bases, J lost 0 bases, and 12 bases lay in between. Germline CDR1 is SEHNR and CDR2 is FQNEAQ (reference sequence). The CDR3 runs 15 residues. CDR3 region: CASSFSVSSSYEQYF. As DNA, the CDR3 is TGTGCCAGCAGCTTTTCCGTCAGCAGCTCCTACGAGCAGTACTTC.

V and J are TRBV28 and TRBJ2-3, with 12 bases matching TRBD2. The V gene's germline CDR1 is MDHEN and CDR2 SYDVKM. V was clipped by 4 bases and J by 5 bases; unmatched bases: 4. The CDR3 spans 15 residues. CDR3 in DNA: TGTGCCAGCAGTTCTAGCGGGAGGGAGGGAGATACGCAGTATTTT. Protein product: CASSSSGREGDTQYF.

The chain joins TRBV20-1 to TRBJ2-7, with 8 bases identical to TRBD2. The germline gives CDR1 DFQATT, CDR2 SNEGSKA (reference sequence). V lost 3 bases and J lost 0; bases outside the gene matches: 7. The CDR3 consists of 15 residues. The chain's CDR3 is CSARETGTSSYEQYF. Here the CDR3 DNA reads TGCAGTGCTAGGGAAACCGGGACTAGCTCCTACGAGCAGTACTTC.

Here the CDR3 reads CSALEVRAGELFF. The CDR3 DNA is TGCAGTGCTTTGGAGGTTAGGGCCGGGGAGCTGTTTTTT. The genes are TRBV20-1 and TRBJ2-2; a possible D gene is TRBD2 (5 bases). Germline loops: CDR1 DFQATT, CDR2 SNEGSKA (reference sequence). V lost 5 bases to trimming and J lost 6 bases, with 13 bases between them. The CDR3 has 13 amino acids.

This clonotype was observed once. The chain joins TRBV6-2 or TRBV6-3 to TRBJ1-5, with D unclear. The CDR3 totals 15 residues. V lost 0 bases and J 0 bases, leaving 6 bases between the germline ends. Germline loops: CDR1 MNHEY, CDR2 SVGEGT. CDR3 residues: CASSYSAASNQPQHF. The DNA of the CDR3 is TGTGCCAGCAGTTACTCGGCAGCTAGCAATCAGCCCCAGCATTTT.

The chain is built from TRBV30 and TRBJ1-1; D remains ambiguous. V was trimmed by 2 bases and J by 6 bases, leaving 10 bases between them. This CDR3 has 12 amino acids. Germline lookup yields CDR1 GTSNPN and CDR2 SVGIG (reference sequence). CDR3 sequence: CAWSPGSAEAFF. CDR3 sequence (DNA): TGTGCCTGGAGTCCTGGGAGCGCTGAAGCTTTCTTT.

This clonotype was counted once. The chain couples TRBV27 to TRBJ1-1, with D possibly TRBD1 on 6 matching bases. Germline CDR1 is MNHEY and CDR2 is SMNVEV (reference sequence). The CDR3 extends over 14 amino acids. V lost 5 bases, J lost 4 bases, and 14 bases lay in between. The CDR3 nucleotides read TGTGCCAGCAGTGCGAGGGGGGTGGTCACTGAAGCTTTCTTT. Protein: CASSARGVVTEAFF.

This clonotype was recorded a few times. The V and J genes are TRBV28 and TRBJ2-3; D may be TRBD1 (5 bases). The CDR3 totals 12 residues. V was pared by 6 bases and J by 1 base, with 5 bases between. CDR1 is MDHEN, CDR2 SYDVKM, per germline. DNA for the CDR3: TGTGCCAGCAGGACAGGCACAGATACGCAGTATTTT. It specifies CASRTGTDTQYF.

The CDR3: CASSQEGWNEQFF. Written as DNA, the CDR3 is TGCGCCAGCAGCCAAGAAGGTTGGAATGAGCAGTTCTTC. The chain uses TRBV4-3 and TRBJ2-1; D gene uncertain. This CDR3 is built from 13 residues. V was pared by 0 bases and J by 7 bases, with 7 bases between. Germline V gene lookup returns CDR1 LGHNA and CDR2 YSLEER.

V and J are TRBV29-1 and TRBJ2-1, with D unclear. The germline CDR1 and CDR2 sequences are SQVTM and ANQGSEA. The ends were cut back, 1 base at V and 0 bases at J, with 10 bases in the middle. This CDR3 contains 15 residues. In DNA form, the CDR3 reads TGCAGCGTTGAAGGGAGCCCTCCCTCCTACAATGAGCAGTTCTTC. Protein: CSVEGSPPSYNEQFF.

The chain combines TRBV27 with TRBJ1-2; unclear D gene. Trimming stripped 2 bases from V and 4 bases from J, with 11 bases between. Germline CDR1 MNHEY, CDR2 SMNVEV (reference sequence). This CDR3 is built from 14 residues. For the CDR3, the DNA is TGTGCCAGCAGTTTAATCCCCAGGTCCTATGGCTACACCTTC. Encoded protein: CASSLIPRSYGYTF.

The chain joins TRBV7-9 to TRBJ2-1, with 7 bases lining up with TRBD2. The germline V gene encodes CDR1 SEHNR and CDR2 FQNEAQ (reference sequence). The CDR3 spans 13 residues. V lost 6 bases, J lost 5 bases, and 4 bases stayed unmatched. The CDR3 reads CASRGEGDNEQFF. The DNA for the CDR3 is TGTGCCAGCAGGGGGGAGGGAGACAATGAGCAGTTCTTC.

The genes are TRBV27 and TRBJ2-3, with TRBD2 matching over 8 bases. The J segment lost 6 bases and the V segment lost 5 bases, leaving 13 bases of the junction unmatched. Germline loops: CDR1 MNHEY, CDR2 SMNVEV (reference sequence). This CDR3 spans 16 amino acids. CDR3 protein: CASSPILGGRSDTQYF. The CDR3 DNA reads as TGTGCCAGCAGTCCCATTTTGGGCGGGAGGTCGGATACGCAGTATTTT.

The CDR3 nucleotides read TGCAGTGCTAGAGATCTTCTAGCGGGAGACTACGAGCAGTACTTC. Protein product: CSARDLLAGDYEQYF. The chain employs TRBV20-1 and TRBJ2-7; 10 bases map to TRBD2. CDR1 and CDR2 (germline): DFQATT, SNEGSKA (reference sequence). The CDR3 is 15 residues long. The junction had 5 bases not matched to a gene; V was cut back by 0 bases and J by 3 bases.

The CDR3 loop reads CATGGNEQFF. Written as DNA, the CDR3 is TGTGCCACCGGCGGGAATGAGCAGTTCTTC. This chain links TRBV27 with TRBJ2-1; possible D gene TRBD2, 5 bases. The V end was cut by 10 bases, the J end by 7 bases, with 8 bases between. The V gene's germline CDR1 is MNHEY and CDR2 SMNVEV (reference sequence). The CDR3 has 10 amino acids.

The rearrangement uses TRBV20-1 and TRBJ2-2, with D perhaps matching TRBD1 (6 bases). V was cut by 0 bases and J by 3 bases, with 20 bases left in between. The germline gives CDR1 DFQATT, CDR2 SNEGSKA (reference sequence). This CDR3 contains 18 residues. As DNA, the CDR3 is TGCAGTGCTAGAGATTTCGGCGGTAGGGCAGGGGACACCGGGGAGCTGTTTTTT. It encodes CSARDFGGRAGDTGELFF.

The chain uses TRBV6-5 and TRBJ2-3, with TRBD2 matching 10 bases. V lost 0 bases, J lost 6 bases, and 6 bases stayed unmatched. CDR1 is MNHEY and CDR2 is SVGAGI in the germline V gene. The CDR3 runs 16 residues. For the CDR3, the DNA is TGTGCCAGCAGTTACTCGGCTAGCGGGAGTCGGGATACGCAGTATTTT. This gives the protein CASSYSASGSRDTQYF.

V is TRBV27 and J is TRBJ1-2, with unresolved D. The V end was cut by 4 bases, the J end by 4 bases, with 16 bases between. CDR3 length: 15 amino acids. CDR1 is MNHEY, CDR2 SMNVEV, per germline (reference sequence). The DNA of the CDR3 is TGTGCCAGCAGTTCCTCACCCAGGACGGTCTATGGCTACACCTTC. Its protein product is CASSSSPRTVYGYTF.

This chain joins TRBV28 and TRBJ2-3; 7 bases align to TRBD1. The junction had 8 bases not matched to a gene; V was cut back by 5 bases and J by 3 bases. The CDR3 is 15 amino acids. From germline, CDR1 is MDHEN and CDR2 SYDVKM. CDR3 DNA sequence: TGTGCCAGCAGTCTCCGGGACAGACTAACAGATACGCAGTATTTT. Translating gives CASSLRDRLTDTQYF.

This chain connects TRBV4-2 to TRBJ2-2; D could derive from TRBD1 or TRBD2 (5 bases each). The CDR3 totals 15 residues. V was cut by 1 base and J by 7 bases, with 13 bases left in between. Germline V gene lookup returns CDR1 LGHNA and CDR2 YNFKEQ. The CDR3: CASSQVRERGGELFF. DNA of the CDR3: TGTGCCAGCAGCCAAGTCCGGGAAAGGGGCGGGGAGCTGTTTTTT.

The chain links TRBV7-9 to TRBJ2-3; D remains unclear. The CDR3 is made up of 12 amino acids. Between the trimmed V and J ends, which lost 4 bases and 4 bases, there was a span of 6 bases. The germline CDR1 and CDR2 sequences are SEHNR and FQNEAQ (reference sequence). The CDR3 region is CASSSQADTQYF. DNA for the CDR3: TGTGCCAGCAGCTCCCAAGCAGATACGCAGTATTTT.

The chain has TRBV6-2 or TRBV6-3 and TRBJ2-2, with D uncertain. The V gene's germline CDR1 is MNHEY and CDR2 SVGEGT. The V and J ends lost 6 bases and 7 bases respectively, with 15 bases between them. The CDR3 totals 14 residues. CDR3: CASSRNYELGELFF. Here the CDR3 DNA reads TGTGCCAGCAGCCGAAACTATGAGCTCGGGGAGCTGTTTTTT.

The gene calls are TRBV6-5 and TRBJ1-5; weak D call: TRBD1 (6 bases). This CDR3 comprises 15 residues. The germline V and J ends were trimmed by 5 bases and 4 bases, with 15 bases remaining between them. The germline V gene encodes CDR1 MNHEY and CDR2 SVGAGI. This chain's CDR3 is CASSPGTSPNQPQHF. The CDR3 DNA is TGTGCCAGCAGTCCCGGGACAAGCCCTAATCAGCCCCAGCATTTT.

This rearrangement joins TRBV7-9 to TRBJ2-7; D unclear. Germline lookup yields CDR1 SEHNR and CDR2 FQNEAQ (reference sequence). The CDR3 spans 16 residues. The ends were cut back, 1 base at V and 2 bases at J, with 15 bases in the middle. Here the CDR3 DNA reads TGTGCCAGCAGCTTAGTCTCCGGGCCAACACCCTACGAGCAGTACTTC. Translated: CASSLVSGPTPYEQYF.